These 15 T cell receptor beta chains came from one sample sequenced in a study of blood T cell repertoires in COVID-19. Here immunoSEQ multiplex PCR was the method, and the copy in TCRdb shows in-frame clones only, minus some. The table records about 74,000 clones, almost 90% of them present only once. Sequencing was performed on peripheral blood. These receptors came from a woman older than 75 with active or convalescent COVID-19.

This chain connects TRBV6-5 to TRBJ2-1; 8 nucleotides line up with TRBD2. J was trimmed by 9 bases and V by 6 bases; bases with no gene match: 7. Germline assignment: CDR1 MNHEY and CDR2 SVGAGI. The CDR3 has 13 residues. The CDR3 coding sequence is TGTGCCAGCAGACTAGCGGCCGGGGGTGAGCAGTTCTTC. It codes for CASRLAAGGEQFF.

This clone was picked up one time. The chain couples TRBV7-2 to TRBJ1-1; 7 positions match TRBD1. This CDR3 is 18 amino acids long. Germline trimming cut 1 base from V and 0 bases from J; bases unmatched to any gene: 11. CDR1 is SGHTA and CDR2 is FQGNSA in the germline V gene. The CDR3 loop is CASSLEEGAYFMNTEAFF. In DNA, the CDR3 is TGTGCCAGCAGCTTAGAGGAGGGGGCTTACTTCATGAACACTGAAGCTTTCTTT.

This sequence joins TRBV7-2 and TRBJ2-1; 10 nucleotides align to TRBD1. After removal of 4 bases from V and 9 bases from J, the junction contained 3 bases not matched to a gene. Germline loops: CDR1 SGHTA, CDR2 FQGNSA. CDR3 length: 13 amino acids. The CDR3 reads CASSWDRGGEQFF. In DNA, the CDR3 is TGTGCCAGCAGCTGGGACAGGGGTGGTGAGCAGTTCTTC.

The chain employs TRBV5-1 and TRBJ2-1, with 8 bases aligning to TRBD2. Germline V CDR1 and CDR2: SGHRS, YFSETQ. This CDR3 has 16 amino acids. J was trimmed by 3 bases and V by 4 bases; bases with no gene match: 9. The CDR3 sequence: CASSRPPAGVYNEQFF. As DNA, the CDR3 is TGCGCCAGCAGCCGCCCACCAGCGGGAGTCTACAATGAGCAGTTCTTC.

This chain joins TRBV12-3 or TRBV12-4 and TRBJ1-6, with TRBD1 matching over 7 bases. This CDR3 is 11 amino acids long. V trimming: 6 bases; J trimming: 14 bases; junction bases outside the gene matches: 4. The CDR3, as DNA: TGTGCCAGCAGCCCAGGGGGTGCCCTCCACTTT. Amino acids: CASSPGGALHF.

The chain combines TRBV19 with TRBJ1-4; 7 bases map to TRBD1. In germline, CDR1 is LNHDA, CDR2 SQIVND (reference sequence). V lost 2 bases to trimming and J lost 4 bases; unmatched junction nucleotides: 16. There are 19 residues in the CDR3. CDR3 nucleotides: TGTGCCAGTAGTATAAACCTACACGCCGGGACAGCAAATAATGAAAAACTGTTTTTT. Translation gives CASSINLHAGTANNEKLFF.

This clone was counted once. The chain uses TRBV24-1 and TRBJ2-2; 8 bases match TRBD1. J was trimmed by 9 bases and V by 9 bases; bases with no gene match: 8. The germline V gene has CDR1 KGHDR and CDR2 SFDVKD. The CDR3 consists of 13 residues. The CDR3: CATGGTGGRELFF. Here the CDR3 DNA reads TGTGCCACCGGAGGGACAGGTGGCAGGGAGCTGTTTTTT.

The rearrangement uses TRBV9 and TRBJ2-5; tentative D call: TRBD2 (5 bases). V lost 6 bases to trimming and J lost 4 bases, with 19 bases between them. Germline CDR1 SGDLS, CDR2 YYNGEE. This CDR3 comprises 15 residues. For the CDR3, the DNA is TGTGCCAGCACCGCTCGAACTAGTGCAAGAGAGACCCAGTACTTC. Residues: CASTARTSARETQYF.

The chain combines TRBV5-4 with TRBJ1-2, with TRBD1 matching 11 bases. V was clipped by 3 bases and J by 4 bases; unmatched bases: 8. The V gene's germline CDR1 is SGHNT and CDR2 YYREEE (reference sequence). The CDR3 length is 16 residues. CDR3 amino acids: CASSSRTGGEVYGYTF. The CDR3 DNA reads TGTGCCAGCAGCTCACGGACAGGGGGCGAAGTCTATGGCTACACCTTC.

This rearrangement joins TRBV7-8 to TRBJ2-1; possible D gene TRBD2, 6 bases. The CDR3 is 15 amino acids. V lost 4 bases and J lost 2, with 12 bases in between. The germline gives CDR1 SGHVS, CDR2 FQNEAQ. CDR3 sequence (DNA): TGTGCCAGCAGCTCCGTTTGGGGGGCCTACAATGAGCAGTTCTTC. This sequence encodes CASSSVWGAYNEQFF.

The CDR3: CASRDIYEQYF. The CDR3 coding sequence is TGTGCCAGCAGGGACATCTACGAGCAGTACTTC. The chain recombines TRBV6-5 with TRBJ2-7; D might be TRBD1 (5 bases). Trimming pared 6 bases from V and 3 bases from J, leaving 6 bases between. Germline CDR1 and CDR2: MNHEY and SVGAGI. The CDR3 length is 11 residues.

As DNA, the CDR3 is TGTGCCAGCACGGGAGGGGGAAGAGGAGCCGATTCACCCCTCCACTTT. Residues: CASTGGGRGADSPLHF. The chain uses TRBV25-1 and TRBJ1-6; D is perhaps TRBD1 (6 bases). Germline V CDR1 and CDR2: MGHDK, SYGVNS. Trimming removed 7 bases at V and 8 bases at J, with 21 bases between. The CDR3 sequence is 16 residues long.

The chain has TRBV19 and TRBJ2-6, with D perhaps matching TRBD1 (5 bases). This CDR3 has 17 residues. Per the germline V gene, CDR1 is LNHDA and CDR2 is SQIVND (reference sequence). V gave up 7 bases and J gave up 0 bases, with 16 bases separating them. CDR3 bases: TGTGCCAGTAATGACTGGGGCAGACTCTCTGGGGCCAACGTCCTGACTTTC. This codes for CASNDWGRLSGANVLTF.

The CDR3 loop reads CATSRDPDRRDTQYF. The CDR3, as DNA: TGTGCCACCAGCAGAGACCCGGACAGAAGGGATACGCAGTATTTT. This chain joins TRBV15 and TRBJ2-3; D may be TRBD1 (6 bases). V was cut by 0 bases and J by 6 bases, with 13 bases left in between. CDR3 size: 15 residues. Germline-derived CDR1 and CDR2 are LNHNV and YYDKDF (reference sequence). The full variable domain, rest sourced from reference TRBV15 and TRBJ2-3, is DAMVIQNPRYQVTQFGKPVTLSCSQTLNHNVMYWYQQKSSQAPKLLFHYYDKDFNNEADTPDNFQSRRPNTSFCFLDIRSPGLGDTAMYLCATSRDPDRRDTQYFGPGTRLTVL.

This clone was found a few times. The chain is built from TRBV5-6 and TRBJ2-3; perhaps TRBD2 as D (5 bases). CDR3 length equals 15 residues. Germline V gives CDR1 SGHDT, CDR2 YYEEEE. V shed 0 bases and J shed 1 base, with 9 bases lying between them. DNA for the CDR3: TGTGCCAGCAGCTTGGAGTGGGAGCGCACAGATACGCAGTATTTT. Protein: CASSLEWERTDTQYF. The whole variable domain, filled in from reference TRBV5-6 and TRBJ2-3, reads DAGVTQSPTHLIKTRGQQVTLRCSPKSGHDTVSWYQQALGQGPQFIFQYYEEEERQRGNFPDRFSGHQFPNYSSELNVNALLLGDSALYLCASSLEWERTDTQYFGPGTRLTVL.